This TCR beta chain is drawn from a study of blood T cell repertoires in COVID-19. Participants spanned ages roughly 18 to 95 years and resided in roughly 26 US areas. V lost 2 bases and J lost 4; bases outside the gene matches: 4. Germline V gene lookup returns CDR1 MNHEY and CDR2 SVGEGT. The CDR3 has 14 residues. Method: immunoSEQ multiplex PCR; TCRdb's copy keeps in-frame clones and lacks some. This table has about 250,000 clones, over 75% appearing once. This chain joins TRBV6-2 or TRBV6-3 and TRBJ1-2, with 7 bases aligning to TRBD1. This sequence was found in a woman aged 50 to 60 with acute COVID-19. The sample comprised PBMCs or T cells enriched from blood (not recorded which). The CDR3 is CASSYRTGAYGYTF. The CDR3 DNA reads TGTGCCAGCAGTTACCGAACAGGGGCCTATGGCTACACCTTC.